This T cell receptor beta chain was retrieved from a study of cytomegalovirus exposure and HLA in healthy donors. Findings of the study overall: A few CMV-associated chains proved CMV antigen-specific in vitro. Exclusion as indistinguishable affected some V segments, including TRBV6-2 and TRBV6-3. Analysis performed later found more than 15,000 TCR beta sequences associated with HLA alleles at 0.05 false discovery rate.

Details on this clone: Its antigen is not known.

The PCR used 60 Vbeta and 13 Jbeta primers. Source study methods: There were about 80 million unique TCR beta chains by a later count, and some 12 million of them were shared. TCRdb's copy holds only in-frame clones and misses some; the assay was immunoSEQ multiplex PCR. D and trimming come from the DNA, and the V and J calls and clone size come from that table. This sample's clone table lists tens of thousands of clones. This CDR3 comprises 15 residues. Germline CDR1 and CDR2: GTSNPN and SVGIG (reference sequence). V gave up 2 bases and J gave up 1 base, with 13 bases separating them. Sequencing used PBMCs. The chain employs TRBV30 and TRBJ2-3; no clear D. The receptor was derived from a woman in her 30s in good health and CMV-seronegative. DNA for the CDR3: TGTGCCTGGAGTATCGGCCGCCAGGGCACAGATACGCAGTATTTT. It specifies CAWSIGRQGTDTQYF.